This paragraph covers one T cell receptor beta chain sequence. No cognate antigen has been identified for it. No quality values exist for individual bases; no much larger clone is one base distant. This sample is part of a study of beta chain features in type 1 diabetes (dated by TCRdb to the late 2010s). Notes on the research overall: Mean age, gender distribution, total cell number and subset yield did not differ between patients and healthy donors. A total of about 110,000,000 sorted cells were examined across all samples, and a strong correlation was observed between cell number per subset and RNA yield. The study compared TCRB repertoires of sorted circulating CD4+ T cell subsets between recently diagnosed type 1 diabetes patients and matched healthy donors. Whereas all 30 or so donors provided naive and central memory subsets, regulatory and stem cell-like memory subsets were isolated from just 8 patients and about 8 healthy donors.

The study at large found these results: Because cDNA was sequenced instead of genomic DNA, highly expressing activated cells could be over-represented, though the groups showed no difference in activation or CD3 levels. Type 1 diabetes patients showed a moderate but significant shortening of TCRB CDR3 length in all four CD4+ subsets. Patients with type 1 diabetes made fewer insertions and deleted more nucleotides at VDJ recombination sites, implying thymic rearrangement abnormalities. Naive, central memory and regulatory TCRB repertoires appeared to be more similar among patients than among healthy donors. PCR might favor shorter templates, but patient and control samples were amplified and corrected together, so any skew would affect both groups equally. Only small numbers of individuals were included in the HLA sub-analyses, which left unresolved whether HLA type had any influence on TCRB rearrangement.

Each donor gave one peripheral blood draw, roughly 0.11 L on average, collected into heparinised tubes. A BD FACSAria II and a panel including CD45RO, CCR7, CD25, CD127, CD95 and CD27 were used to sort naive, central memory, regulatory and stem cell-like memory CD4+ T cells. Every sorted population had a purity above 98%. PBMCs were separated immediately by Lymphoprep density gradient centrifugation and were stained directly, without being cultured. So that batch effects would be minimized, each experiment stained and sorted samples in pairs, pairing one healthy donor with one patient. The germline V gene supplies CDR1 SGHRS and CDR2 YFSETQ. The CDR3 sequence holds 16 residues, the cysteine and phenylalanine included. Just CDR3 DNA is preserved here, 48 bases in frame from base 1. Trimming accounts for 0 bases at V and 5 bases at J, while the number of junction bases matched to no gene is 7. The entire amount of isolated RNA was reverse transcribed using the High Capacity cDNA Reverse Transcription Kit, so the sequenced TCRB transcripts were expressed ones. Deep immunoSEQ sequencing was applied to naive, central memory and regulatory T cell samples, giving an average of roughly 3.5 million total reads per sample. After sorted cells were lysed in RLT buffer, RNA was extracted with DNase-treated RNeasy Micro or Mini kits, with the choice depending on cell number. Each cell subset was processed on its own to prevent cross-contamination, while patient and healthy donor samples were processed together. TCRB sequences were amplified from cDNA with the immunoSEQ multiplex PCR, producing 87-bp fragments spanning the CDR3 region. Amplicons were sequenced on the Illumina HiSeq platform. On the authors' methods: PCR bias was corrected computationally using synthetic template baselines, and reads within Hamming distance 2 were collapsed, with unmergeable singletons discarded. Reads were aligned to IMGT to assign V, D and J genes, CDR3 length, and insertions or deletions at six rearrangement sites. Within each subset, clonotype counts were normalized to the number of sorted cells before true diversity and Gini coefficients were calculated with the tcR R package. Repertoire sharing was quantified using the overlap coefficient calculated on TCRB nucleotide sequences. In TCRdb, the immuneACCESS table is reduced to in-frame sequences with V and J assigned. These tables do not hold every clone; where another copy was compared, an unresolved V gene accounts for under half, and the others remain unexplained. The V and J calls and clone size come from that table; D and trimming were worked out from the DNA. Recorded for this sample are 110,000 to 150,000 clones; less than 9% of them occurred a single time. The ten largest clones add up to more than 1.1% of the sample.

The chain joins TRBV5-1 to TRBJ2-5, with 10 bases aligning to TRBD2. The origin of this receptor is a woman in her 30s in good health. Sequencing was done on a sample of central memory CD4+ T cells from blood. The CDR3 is CASSLEPSGSGETQYF. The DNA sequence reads TGCGCCAGCAGCTTGGAGCCTAGCGGGAGCGGGGAGACCCAGTACTTC.